Detailed here is one T cell receptor (beta chain). V dropped 5 bases and J dropped 6 bases, with 16 bases sitting between them. Germline V lookup: CDR1 SGHTA, CDR2 FQGNSA. This CDR3 contains 14 residues. This sample is part of a study of CD8 T cells in Susac syndrome. The RNA, 0.5 to 1 ug, was put through reverse transcription using random hexamers. TCRdb redid the calling of the immunoSEQ multiplex PCR reads with MiXCR, one entry per CDR3 protein. This sample carries hundreds of thousands of distinct CDR3 sequences, 92% of them seen once, and the ten largest clones take approximately 0.13%. Sequencing of TCR beta was carried out in blood CD8+ and CD4+ T cells.

The source is a human donor with multiple sclerosis. Input material: CD8+ T cells from PBMCs. The chain links TRBV7-2 to TRBJ2-5; D gene ambiguous. The CDR3 sequence: CASSSRFLSQTQYF. The CDR3 nucleotides read TGTGCCAGCAGCAGCCGATTTTTGTCCCAGACCCAGTACTTC.